This T cell receptor (beta chain) emerged from a study of shared clonotypes between healthy human individuals. About the study: Donors, aged 18 to 49, were a couple of women and three men.

Here immunoSEQ multiplex PCR was the method, and the copy in TCRdb shows in-frame clones only, minus some. This repertoire shows roughly 2.4 million clones, more than 90% found once; its top ten account for roughly 0.13%. With regard to this clone: Its antigen remains unidentified.

V was trimmed by 0 bases and J by 12 bases, leaving 16 bases between them. The length of the CDR3 is 14 residues. The germline V gene encodes CDR1 SGHRS and CDR2 YFSETQ. Study outcomes and limitations: Blood was the sole source, and tissue repertoires probably differ.

This clonotype originated in a man aged 18 to 29 in good health. The genes are TRBV5-1 and TRBJ2-4, with a weak D call TRBD2 (6 bases). The sample consisted of naive CD4+ T cells sorted from blood. Regarding subset: CD45RA+ positively selected. The CDR3 reads CASSLGDEWRGQYF. CDR3 sequence (DNA): TGCGCCAGCAGCTTGGGGGACGAGTGGAGGGGTCAGTACTTC.